This T cell receptor (beta chain) was identified during a study of identical twins (dated by TCRdb to about 2016). Regarding the study in general: The study deep-sequenced TCR alpha and beta repertoires from monozygotic twins, unrelated adults of various ages and cord blood to test whether fetal clonotypes persist. To rule out contamination, the twin experiments were replicated at different times with different library preparation protocols. Points the paper makes about the study in general: Zero-insertion analyses could be partly confounded by invariant T cells such as MAIT and iNKT, though diverse VJ usage argued against such confounding for most clonotypes. Compared with coincidental sharing between unrelated individuals, out-of-frame TCR alpha sequences shared between twins showed an excess of sequences with low generation probability. Out-of-frame TCR alpha sharing in monozygotic twins was systematically underestimated by recombination models, whereas sharing between unrelated individuals was in agreement with the recombination models. A weaker excess of twin sharing was found in beta out-of-frame sequences because the signal-to-noise ratio was lowered by fewer shared sequences. Because the same donors could not be followed over many years, conclusions were based on cross-sectional statistical analysis. Abundant cord blood beta clonotypes carried fewer insertions; young adult naive repertoires showed a weaker similar trend, while memory repertoires showed none.

This clonotype was seen a few times. Which antigen it targets is not known. Per-base quality was not reported, and no clone a single base away is much larger than it. Only healthy Caucasian donors were included. Three pairs of female monozygotic twins, all aged roughly 18 to 30 years, made up the twin cohort. The RNA used for TCR libraries was isolated from peripheral blood mononuclear cells. Library preparation was by 5' RACE. The instrument given in TCRdb is Illumina HiSeq 2000. A universal primer binding site was introduced by template switching, and a unique molecular identifier was present in the final cDNA, enabling accurate counting of TCR cDNA molecules. First-strand cDNA for TCR alpha and beta chains was synthesized from specific primers in the conserved constant-segment region. To control for contamination, every cDNA library carried two barcodes: a SMART-Mk sample barcode plus Illumina barcodes. TruSeq adapter sequences along with Illumina sample barcodes were introduced in two successive PCR steps. Sequencing of the TCR alpha and beta cDNA libraries was done on the Illumina HiSeq platform using custom primers. The paper's data handling went like this. Unique molecular identifiers were extracted from raw reads with MiGEC, and CDR3 positions were determined with MiXCR. Recombination models were inferred per individual with the repgenHMM and IGoR tools using an EM algorithm. Shared clonotype analysis was performed with the tcR package in R, normalizing sharing by the product of cloneset sizes. To study raw recombination free of thymic and clonal selection effects, out-of-frame nonproductive sequences were analyzed. Using fastp trimming at Q25 and MiXCR clonotype assembly, TCRdb reanalyzed the public sequencing data and kept in-frame beta chains. Each entry merges the rows of one CDR3 protein and shows their most common DNA and genes. The V and J calls shown here were made by TCRdb, not taken from the authors' results. The sample table contains under 1 million distinct CDR3 sequences; only one count was recorded for around 12% of them. The ten largest make up about 1.5% of the sample.

Per the germline V gene, SGHTA is the CDR1 and FQGNSA is the CDR2. Compared with germline, V lacks 3 bases and J lacks 3 bases; bases without a gene match: 7. The CDR3 goes from the cysteine to the phenylalanine over 16 residues. This entry keeps only the CDR3 DNA: 48 bases, framed from base 1. The same data also contributed to another study, on yellow fever vaccine responses in identical twins. In that second paper, the authors write: According to the authors, the vaccine-induced T cell response in identical twins seemed to be partly convergent and partly specific to each individual. In identical twins, the study followed T cell clones that responded to the vaccine with precision.

This clonotype was obtained from a woman aged 18-29 years in good health. Recombination connected TRBV7-2 to TRBJ2-2; TRBD1 aligns with 7 central bases. Sequencing was performed on PBMCs. At the DNA level, the sequence is TGTGCCAGCAGCTTTACAGGGGCGGCGCACACCGGGGAGCTGTTTTTT. It specifies CASSFTGAAHTGELFF.